These T cell receptor beta chains were read from a single sample in a study of shared T cell receptors in the human thymus. The assay was immunoSEQ multiplex PCR, and TCRdb's table has in-frame clones only and misses some. This table has about 660,000 clones, 70% to 90% appearing once. The data also belong to a second study, concerning human thymus T cells.

Material for sequencing was thymocytes. All receptors derive from a boy under two years old with a congenital heart defect. CDR3s include the opening cysteine and the closing phenylalanine or tryptophan. The D gene is left open where the match is weak. Clone size, where shown, is once, few, many, or a class for clones that have expanded.

j_call | d_call | clone_size | v_call | cdr3_nt | cdr3_aa
TRBJ2-7 | NA | NA | TRBV2 | TGTGCCAGCGCCGGGTCCTACGAGCAGTACTTC | CASAGSYEQYF
TRBJ2-3 | TRBD2 | NA | TRBV9 | TGTGCCAGCAGCGTAGGCGGGAGTTCAGATACGCAGTATTTT | CASSVGGSSDTQYF
TRBJ2-7 | NA | NA | TRBV11-3 | TGTGCCAGCAGCTTAGTCGGGATCTACGAGCAGTACTTC | CASSLVGIYEQYF
TRBJ2-6 | NA | NA | TRBV11-3 | TGTGCCAGCAGCTTAGTGAGACAAAGCTCTGGGGCCAACGTCCTGACTTTC | CASSLVRQSSGANVLTF
TRBJ2-7 | TRBD2 | NA | TRBV13 | TGTGCCAGCAGCTTAGGCGGGAGGATCGACGAGCAGTACTTC | CASSLGGRIDEQYF
TRBJ2-3 | TRBD2 | NA | TRBV28 | TGTGCCAGCAGTTTGCCCCGAGTAGCGGGAGGCTCTAGCACAGATACGCAGTATTTT | CASSLPRVAGGSSTDTQYF
TRBJ2-7 | TRBD2 | NA | TRBV7-9 | TGTGCCAGCAGCCTGATGCTAGCGGGAGGGTCCTACGAGCAGTACTTC | CASSLMLAGGSYEQYF
TRBJ2-5 | NA | NA | TRBV27 | TGTGCCAGCAGTTTAACTTGCCCACCAGGGCGGGAAGGGACCCAGTACTTC | CASSLTCPPGREGTQYF
TRBJ2-1 | TRBD2 | NA | TRBV4-1 | TGCGCCAGCAGCCAAGCTCCCAGCGGGAGGATCATTTCCTACAATGAGCAGTTCTTC | CASSQAPSGRIISYNEQFF
TRBJ2-7 | TRBD1 | NA | TRBV27 | TGTGCCAGCGGGCCGGGACAGGGGGAAAACGAGCAGTACTTC | CASGPGQGENEQYF
TRBJ2-1 | TRBD2 | NA | TRBV7-9 | TGTGCCAGCAGTCTATGCCGCTTGGCGGGAGGGGGCGAGCAGTTCTTC | CASSLCRLAGGGEQFF
TRBJ1-1 | NA | few | TRBV11-2 | TGTGCCAGCAGCTTGGACACGGTCGCCGCTAGAACTGAAGCTTTCTTT | CASSLDTVAARTEAFF
TRBJ1-2 | NA | once | TRBV2 | TGTGCCAGCTATTATGGCTACACCTTC | CASYYGYTF
TRBJ2-3 | TRBD2 | NA | TRBV10-3 | TGTGCCATCAGTGAGTCGATCAGCCTAGCGGGTGCCCCAGATACGCAGTATTTT | CAISESISLAGAPDTQYF
TRBJ2-2 | NA | once | TRBV15 | TGTGCCACCAGGGAGGGACACACCGGGGAGCTGTTTTTT | CATREGHTGELFF
TRBJ1-3 | NA | NA | TRBV4-3 | TGCGCCAGCAGCCAAGGCAGGGGCCGCGTCAACCGGGGAAACACCATATATTTT | CASSQGRGRVNRGNTIYF
TRBJ2-2 | TRBD2 | NA | TRBV2 | TGTGCCAGCGTCGGGCGAACTAGCGACCGCACCGGGGAGCTGTTTTTT | CASVGRTSDRTGELFF
TRBJ2-7 | TRBD1 | NA | TRBV5-6 | TGTGCCAGCAGCCTCCGGGACAGGGTAGGTTGGTTGGTTGGCGAGCAGTACTTC | CASSLRDRVGWLVGEQYF
TRBJ2-1 | TRBD2 | NA | TRBV29-1 | TGCAGCGTTGACCCCGGGAGGGCCAGGAATGAGCAGTTCTTC | CSVDPGRARNEQFF
TRBJ1-5 | NA | NA | TRBV4-1 | TGCGCCAGCAGCCAAGATTGGGCAGGGAACAATCAGCCCCAGCATTTT | CASSQDWAGNNQPQHF
TRBJ2-7 | TRBD2 | NA | TRBV5-1 | TGCGCCAGCAGCTCAGACAAGACGAGGACTAGCGGGAGTAGCGAGCAGTACTTC | CASSSDKTRTSGSSEQYF
TRBJ2-7 | TRBD2 | NA | TRBV6-5 | TGTGCCAGCAGTTCCAGGCCGGGACTAGCGGTTTACGAGCAGTACTTC | CASSSRPGLAVYEQYF
TRBJ2-2 | NA | NA | TRBV18 | TGTGCCAGCTCACCAAGGGGATCCGGGGAGCTGTTTTTT | CASSPRGSGELFF
TRBJ2-1 | TRBD2 | NA | TRBV18 | TGTGCCAGCTCACCCGCTAGCGGGCTGGGGAATGAGCAGTTCTTC | CASSPASGLGNEQFF
TRBJ2-7 | TRBD2 | NA | TRBV28 | TGTGCCAGCAGTTTAGGACTAGCGATCACCTACGAGCAGTACTTC | CASSLGLAITYEQYF
TRBJ2-1 | TRBD2 | NA | TRBV28 | TGTGCCGGTGGGACTAGCGGGAGGAGGACTGAGAATAAGACGTACAATGAGCAGTTCTTC | CAGGTSGRRTENKTYNEQFF
TRBJ1-1 | TRBD1 | NA | TRBV30 | TGTGCCTGGAGTCGGCAGGGGGATGCTTTCTTT | CAWSRQGDAFF
TRBJ2-7 | TRBD1 | NA | TRBV7-9 | TGTGCCAGCAGCCTGGACAGGGAAAGTGACGAGCAGTACTTC | CASSLDRESDEQYF
TRBJ2-7 | TRBD1 | NA | TRBV5-1 | TGCGCCAGCAGCTTGGGGGACAGGGTCTCCTACGAGCAGTACTTC | CASSLGDRVSYEQYF
TRBJ1-5 | TRBD1 | NA | TRBV28 | TGTGCCAGCACCAGGACAGGGTCAAATCAGCCCCAGCATTTT | CASTRTGSNQPQHF
TRBJ1-1 | NA | NA | TRBV30 | TGTGCCTGGAGTCTACCAGGTCGAAGCAAAGAAGCTTTCTTT | CAWSLPGRSKEAFF
TRBJ1-6 | TRBD1 | NA | TRBV28 | TGTGCCACAGGGGGGCGGCAGCTCTATAATTCACCCCTCCACTTT | CATGGRQLYNSPLHF
TRBJ2-1 | TRBD2 | NA | TRBV4-3 | TGCGCCAGCAGCCAAGATCTAAGCGGGAGGACTTTCGGCGACAATGAGCAGTTCTTC | CASSQDLSGRTFGDNEQFF
TRBJ2-3 | NA | NA | TRBV16 | TGTGCCAGCAGCCCTCGATCTACGGGGGAGGCAGATACGCAGTATTTT | CASSPRSTGEADTQYF
TRBJ1-1 | TRBD1 | NA | TRBV25-1 | TGTGCCAGCAGTGAGGAGGGACAGCCCGGGGTGAACACTGAAGCTTTCTTT | CASSEEGQPGVNTEAFF
TRBJ1-1 | NA | NA | TRBV5-1 | TGCGCCAGCAGCTCCAAACCGGGGGGATCCGGAGCTTTCTTT | CASSSKPGGSGAFF
TRBJ1-3 | NA | NA | TRBV10-1 | TGCGCCAGCAGTGAACTTAGGCAGGGTTCTGGAAACACCATATATTTT | CASSELRQGSGNTIYF
TRBJ2-1 | NA | NA | TRBV4-3 | TGCGCCAGCACCCATAGCGCCCTACGCTACAATGAGCAGTTCTTC | CASTHSALRYNEQFF
TRBJ2-1 | TRBD1 | NA | TRBV27 | TGTGCCAGCGGCCATACAGGGGGCAATGAGCAGTTCTTC | CASGHTGGNEQFF
TRBJ2-5 | NA | NA | TRBV4-2 | TGTGCCAGCAGCCATCACCTTGGGCAGGGCAGAGGGACCCAGTACTTC | CASSHHLGQGRGTQYF
TRBJ2-3 | NA | NA | TRBV6-1 | TGTGCCAGCAGGAGGGACGGGGGAGCCACAGATACGCAGTATTTT | CASRRDGGATDTQYF
TRBJ2-7 | NA | NA | TRBV4-2 | TGTGCCAGCATGGGAGATCAACCCTACGAGCAGTACTTC | CASMGDQPYEQYF
TRBJ2-5 | NA | NA | TRBV19 | TGTGCCAGTAGTATAGACAGGAAAGAGACCCAGTACTTC | CASSIDRKETQYF
TRBJ2-7 | TRBD2 | NA | TRBV6-1 | TGTGCCAGCAGTGTACGGAAAGCGGGGGGGGCCTACGAGCAGTACTTC | CASSVRKAGGAYEQYF
TRBJ1-1 | NA | NA | TRBV6-1 | TGTGCCAGCAGTGATTCGCCGACAAGACCGAACACTGAAGCTTTCTTT | CASSDSPTRPNTEAFF
TRBJ2-7 | NA | NA | TRBV25-1 | TGTGCCAGCAGTGAACCCGGGGGTCCCTACGAGCAGTACTTC | CASSEPGGPYEQYF
TRBJ1-1 | NA | NA | TRBV7-9 | TGTGCCAGCAGCTTTATGTACACTGAAGCTTTCTTT | CASSFMYTEAFF
TRBJ2-7 | TRBD2 | NA | TRBV6-1 | TGTGCCAGCAGTGAAGAAGGACTAGCGGGAGGCTCCTACGAGCAGTACTTC | CASSEEGLAGGSYEQYF
TRBJ1-1 | NA | NA | TRBV11-1 | TGTGCCAGCAGCCCACTAGTGACTGAAGCTTTCTTT | CASSPLVTEAFF
TRBJ2-1 | NA | NA | TRBV18 | TGTGCCAGCTCACCGACGCGGGGTAGCACCCTTACATATGAGCAGTTCTTC | CASSPTRGSTLTYEQFF
TRBJ2-2 | TRBD2 | NA | TRBV11-2 | TGTGCCAGCAGCTTAGGGACTAGCGGGAGTGGGGAGCTGTTTTTT | CASSLGTSGSGELFF
TRBJ2-1 | TRBD1 | NA | TRBV7-8 | TGTGCCAGCAGCTTAGGAGTTATCCGGACAGGGAGGCCTGGGGATGAGCAGTTCTTC | CASSLGVIRTGRPGDEQFF
TRBJ1-5 | TRBD1 | NA | TRBV28 | TGTGCCAGCAGTCTCCGGGACAGGGGCTATAGCAATCAGCCCCAGCATTTT | CASSLRDRGYSNQPQHF
TRBJ2-1 | TRBD2 | NA | TRBV9 | TGTGCCAGCAGCGCCGGACTAGCGATCTACAATGAGCAGTTCTTC | CASSAGLAIYNEQFF